Sequencing of this T cell receptor beta chain was carried out in a study of T cell responses to AZD1222 COVID-19 vaccine. Second-dose recipients at about 4 or about 12 weeks were treated as one pooled group. Assay: immunoSEQ multiplex PCR; the TCRdb copy retains only in-frame clones and omits some. The top ten clones hold roughly 15% of a sample with about 54,000 clones, 80% to 90% of them seen once. This CDR3 is built from 12 residues. J gave up 3 bases and V 7 bases, and 5 bases lay outside the gene matches. In germline, CDR1 is SQVTM, CDR2 ANQGSEA. Study outcomes and limitations: The reported proportion of spike-specific TCRs targeting unmutated variant regions was nearly half. Following two doses of AZD1222, Spike-specific TCR breadth and depth rose. Samples come after the peak T cell response, not at day 14.

A word on this clone: Its cognate antigen is unknown.

The origin of this receptor is an adult who received the AZD1222 COVID-19 vaccine. The material was peripheral blood, obtained 28 days after the second AZD1222 dose. This chain links TRBV29-1 with TRBJ1-1, with 7 bases that match TRBD1. As DNA, the CDR3 is TGCAGCGGGAAGACAGGGTACACTGAAGCTTTCTTT. It is translated as CSGKTGYTEAFF.